The source of this T cell receptor (beta chain) is a study of tumor and adjacent non-tumor tissue in lung cancer. The study's findings and limits: Compared with tumor, normal lung showed significantly lower TCR diversity.

The template was RNA from unsorted bulk tissue. TCRbeta libraries were built with three rounds of nested PCR, modified from ARM-PCR. TCRdb independently ran MiXCR on the multiplex PCR reads; one entry per CDR3 protein. The table includes 100,000 to 150,000 distinct CDR3 sequences, 66% detected once. CDR3 size: 12 residues. CDR1 is DFQATT and CDR2 is SNEGSKA in the germline V gene (reference sequence). Between the trimmed V and J ends, which lost 3 bases and 2 bases, there was a span of 5 bases. Of note for this clonotype: Its antigen is still unknown. A read error is possible here, since a much larger clone lies one base away.

V is TRBV20-1 and J is TRBJ1-5, with no clear D. This TCR derives from a man younger than 45 with non-small cell lung cancer. The material sequenced was lung tumor tissue. This CDR3 is CSASMGNQPQHF. The CDR3 bases are TGCAGTGCTAGCATGGGCAATCAGCCCCAGCATTTT.